This entry concerns a single T cell receptor beta chain. Its antigen is still unknown. No much larger clone is present one base from it, and per-base qualities are unavailable. CDR1 and CDR2 (KGHSH, LQKENI) derive from the germline V gene. Trimming takes 2 bases from V and 5 bases from J, and the germline ends sit 6 bases apart. From cysteine to phenylalanine, the CDR3 is 12 amino acids long. Solely the CDR3 DNA is kept, with 36 bases framed from the first base. The library relied on the immunoSEQ multiplex PCR assay. On the study's bioinformatics: To diagnose cytomegalovirus status from the catalog of TCR beta chain sequences, a statistical classification framework was built. The table comes from immuneACCESS by way of TCRdb, which keeps in-frame sequences with V and J called. Part of the clones is missing from these tables; in studies checked, under half for an unresolved V gene and the rest for unknown reasons. V and J calls and clone size are those listed in that table; D and trimming were worked out from the DNA. The sample includes 150,000 to 200,000 clones, with about 82% observed a single time. The ten largest clones add up to roughly 1.6% of the sample.

The donors were included in the validation cohort of 130 or so subjects, a group kept apart from the roughly 610-subject first cohort. The sample belongs to a study of cytomegalovirus exposure and HLA in healthy donors (dated by TCRdb to the late 2010s). Describing the broader study: A later analysis indicated that the 130 or so validation repertoires were generated on the platform also employed for the approximately 700 repertoires of the first cohort. The study aimed to test whether cataloging public T cell receptors could reveal signatures of past pathogen exposure. A separate validation cohort of roughly 130 different subjects was used in addition to the approximately 610-subject first cohort. The study combined high-throughput TCR immunosequencing, statistical association of individual TCRs with disease status, and machine learning to predict cytomegalovirus infection status. General findings and caveats noted by the study authors: Most TCR sequences were observed very rarely across donors, whereas some public TCRs were present in many individuals. Three of the identified cytomegalovirus-associated TCR beta chains were confirmed in vitro to be specific for cytomegalovirus antigens. The classifier was reported to diagnose cytomegalovirus status with high specificity and sensitivity in both the original and validation cohorts. The study listed approximately 150 TCR beta chains as associated with cytomegalovirus. All 110 or so repertoires were used to score co-occurrence in the validation cohort in a later analysis, because that analysis had no HLA typing for the cohort. It was suggested by the authors that the approach could potentially be generalized to other disease states and immunological phenotypes. A later analysis found that TCRs clustered in the first cohort also tended to co-occur in the 120 or so validation repertoires, with 94% of cluster scores above 0.

The sample comprised PBMCs. The clonotype originates from a woman aged 18 to 35 in good health and CMV-seronegative. The rearrangement joined TRBV18 to TRBJ2-5; no D gene can be assigned with confidence. In nucleotides, the sequence is TGTGCCAGCTCACCAGAGGCGGAGACCCAGTACTTC. It specifies CASSPEAETQYF.